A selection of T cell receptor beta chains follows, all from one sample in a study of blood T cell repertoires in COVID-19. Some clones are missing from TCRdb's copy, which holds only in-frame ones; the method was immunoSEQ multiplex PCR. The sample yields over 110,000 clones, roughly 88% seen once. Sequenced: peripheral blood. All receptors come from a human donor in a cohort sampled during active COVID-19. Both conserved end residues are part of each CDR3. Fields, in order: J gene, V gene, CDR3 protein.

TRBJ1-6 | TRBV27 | CASSPLGPYNSPLHF
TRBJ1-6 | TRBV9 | CASSVAGAPGQGNSPLHF
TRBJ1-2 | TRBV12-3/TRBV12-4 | CASRAGTDYGYTF
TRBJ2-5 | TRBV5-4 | CASSLAPGGETQYF
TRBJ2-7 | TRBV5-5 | CASRTGDRGIYEQYF
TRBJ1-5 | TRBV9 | CASSRAGGGQPQHF
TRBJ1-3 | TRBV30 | CARSGGRYSGNTIYF
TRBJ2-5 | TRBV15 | CATSQYRDSIETQYF
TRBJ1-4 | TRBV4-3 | CASSPRAGVGEEKLFF
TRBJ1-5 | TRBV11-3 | CASSLVLISNQPQHF
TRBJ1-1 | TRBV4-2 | CASSIRTVSNTEAFF
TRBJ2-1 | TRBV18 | CASSPPSGPYNEQFF
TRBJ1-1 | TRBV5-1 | CASSDPRGDTEAFF
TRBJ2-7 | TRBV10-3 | CAISESRGRKGTGGHPYEQYF
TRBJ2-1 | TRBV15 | CATSRGGAGSYNEQFF
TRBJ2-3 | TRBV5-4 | CASSQPPTGSGTDTQYF
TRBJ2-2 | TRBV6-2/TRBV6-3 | CASSYKAGPTGELFF